Listed here are 3 T cell receptor beta chains from one sample, sequenced in a study of blood T cell repertoires in COVID-19. Assay used: immunoSEQ multiplex PCR; TCRdb lists only in-frame clones, some missing. The sample consists of roughly 39,000 clones, 80% to 90% of them appearing once. What was sequenced was peripheral blood. The source is a woman between 65 and 79 years old with acute or convalescent COVID-19.

The chain uses TRBV6-5 and TRBJ2-7; 10 nucleotides agree with TRBD1. The length of the CDR3 is 14 residues. Germline trimming cut 5 bases from V and 4 bases from J; bases unmatched to any gene: 5. Germline-derived CDR1 and CDR2 are MNHEY and SVGAGI. CDR3 DNA: TGTGCCAGCAGTCACGGACAGGGGGGATACGAGCAGTACGTC. This translates into CASSHGQGGYEQYV.

The J gene is TRBJ2-1, the V gene TRBV24-1; D ambiguous. Trimming stripped 1 base from V and 10 bases from J, with 10 bases between. The CDR3 is made up of 13 amino acids. CDR1 is KGHDR, CDR2 SFDVKD, per germline. Written as DNA, the CDR3 is TGTGCCACCAGTGATTTTAACCCAGGCGAGCAGTTCTTC. Translation: CATSDFNPGEQFF.

The chain is built from TRBV10-3 and TRBJ2-1; 7 nucleotides match TRBD2. The CDR3 extends over 16 amino acids. J lost 2 bases, V lost 4 bases, and 8 bases had no gene match. Germline loops: CDR1 ENHRY, CDR2 SYGVKD. The CDR3 sequence is CAISGPHSGAYNEQFF. The CDR3 nucleotides read TGTGCCATCAGTGGCCCCCACAGCGGGGCCTACAATGAGCAGTTCTTC.